This T cell receptor (beta chain) was observed in a study of CD8 T cells in ankylosing spondylitis. Whole-study results and caveats: Clones linked to disease, bearing a CD8+ phenotype, were relatively rare in peripheral blood. A motif of eight highly homologous TCR beta variants was seen as apparently characteristic of ankylosing spondylitis blood. It was reported that disease-linked clones were significantly enriched in matched ankylosing spondylitis synovial fluid.

The TCR beta libraries were generated through quantitative 5'-RACE incorporating molecular barcodes. TCRdb reprocessed the 5' RACE reads via MiXCR and lists one record per CDR3 protein. This sample carries some 130,000 distinct CDR3 sequences, 6% to 8% of them seen once, and the ten largest clones take 9.5% to 15%. CDR3 length: 12 amino acids. CDR1 is SGHAT, CDR2 FQNNGV, per germline. Trimming removed 2 bases from V and 10 bases from J, with 8 bases in between. This clonotype appeared many times. Its antigen is not known. Material for sequencing was blood, either unsorted or a sorted T cell fraction (not recorded which). The chain uses TRBV11-2 and TRBJ1-4; D unclear. The sequence derives from a female donor with ankylosing spondylitis or in good health (not recorded which). The CDR3 sequence: CASSLMEGKLFF. Written as DNA, the CDR3 is TGTGCCAGCAGCTTAATGGAGGGAAAACTGTTTTTT.